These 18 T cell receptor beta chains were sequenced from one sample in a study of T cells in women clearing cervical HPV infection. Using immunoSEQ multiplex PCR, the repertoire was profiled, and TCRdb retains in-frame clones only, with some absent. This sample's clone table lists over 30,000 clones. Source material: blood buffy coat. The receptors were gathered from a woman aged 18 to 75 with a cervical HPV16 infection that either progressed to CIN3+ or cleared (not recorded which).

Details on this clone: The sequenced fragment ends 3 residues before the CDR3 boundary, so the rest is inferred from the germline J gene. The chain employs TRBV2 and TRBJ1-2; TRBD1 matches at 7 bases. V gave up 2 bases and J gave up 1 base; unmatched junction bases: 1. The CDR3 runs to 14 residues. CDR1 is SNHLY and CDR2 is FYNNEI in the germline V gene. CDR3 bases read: TGTGCCAGCAGTGAACAGGGGGTTAACTATGGC. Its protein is CASSEQGVNYG. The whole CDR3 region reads CASSEQGVNYGYTF.

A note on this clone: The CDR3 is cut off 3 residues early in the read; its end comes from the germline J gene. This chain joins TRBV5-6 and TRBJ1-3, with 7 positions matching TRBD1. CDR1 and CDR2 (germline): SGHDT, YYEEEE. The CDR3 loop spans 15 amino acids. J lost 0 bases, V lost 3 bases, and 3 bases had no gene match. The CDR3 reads CASSSGQNSGNTIYF. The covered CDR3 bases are TGTGCCAGCAGCTCGGGACAGAACTCTGGAAACACC. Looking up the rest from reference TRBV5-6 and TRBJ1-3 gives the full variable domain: DAGVTQSPTHLIKTRGQQVTLRCSPKSGHDTVSWYQQALGQGPQFIFQYYEEEERQRGNFPDRFSGHQFPNYSSELNVNALLLGDSALYLCASSSGQNSGNTIYFGEGSWLTVV.

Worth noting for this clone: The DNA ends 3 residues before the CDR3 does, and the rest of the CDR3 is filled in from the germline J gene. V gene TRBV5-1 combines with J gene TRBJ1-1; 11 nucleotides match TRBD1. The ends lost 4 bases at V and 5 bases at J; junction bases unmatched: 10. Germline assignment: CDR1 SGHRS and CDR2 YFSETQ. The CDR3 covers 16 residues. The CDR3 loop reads CASSPTPGQGGTEAFF. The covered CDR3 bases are TGCGCCAGCAGCCCCACACCGGGACAGGGGGGGACTGAA.

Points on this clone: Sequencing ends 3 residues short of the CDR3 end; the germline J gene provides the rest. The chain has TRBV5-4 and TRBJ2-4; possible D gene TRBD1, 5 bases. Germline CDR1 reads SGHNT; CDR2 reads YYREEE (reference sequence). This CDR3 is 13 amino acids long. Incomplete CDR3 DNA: TGTGCCAGCAGTGGGGCCGAAGGTACAATT. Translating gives CASSGAEGTI. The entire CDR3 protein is CASSGAEGTIQYF.

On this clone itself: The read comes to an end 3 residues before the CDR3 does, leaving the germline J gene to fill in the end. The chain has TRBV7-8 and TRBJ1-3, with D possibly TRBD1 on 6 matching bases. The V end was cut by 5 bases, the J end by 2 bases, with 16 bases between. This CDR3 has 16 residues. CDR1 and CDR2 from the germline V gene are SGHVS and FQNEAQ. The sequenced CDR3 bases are TGTGCCAGCAGCCCCTGGGAGAAGGGGGCTGGAAACACC. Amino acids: CASSPWEKGAGNT. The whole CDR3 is CASSPWEKGAGNTIYF.

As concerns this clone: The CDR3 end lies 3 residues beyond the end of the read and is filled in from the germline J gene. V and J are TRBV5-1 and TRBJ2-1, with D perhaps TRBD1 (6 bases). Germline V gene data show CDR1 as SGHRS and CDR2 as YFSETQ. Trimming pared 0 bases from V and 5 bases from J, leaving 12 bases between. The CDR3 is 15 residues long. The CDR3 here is CASSLEVPGDNEQFF. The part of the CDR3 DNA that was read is TGCGCCAGCAGCTTGGAGGTCCCAGGGGACAATGAG.

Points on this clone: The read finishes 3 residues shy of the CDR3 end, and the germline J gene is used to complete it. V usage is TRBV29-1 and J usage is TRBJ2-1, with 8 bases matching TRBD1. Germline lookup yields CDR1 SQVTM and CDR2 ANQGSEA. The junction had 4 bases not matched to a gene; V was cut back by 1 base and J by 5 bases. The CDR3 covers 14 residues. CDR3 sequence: CSVEGPTGDNEQFF. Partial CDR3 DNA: TGCAGCGTTGAAGGCCCGACAGGGGACAATGAG.

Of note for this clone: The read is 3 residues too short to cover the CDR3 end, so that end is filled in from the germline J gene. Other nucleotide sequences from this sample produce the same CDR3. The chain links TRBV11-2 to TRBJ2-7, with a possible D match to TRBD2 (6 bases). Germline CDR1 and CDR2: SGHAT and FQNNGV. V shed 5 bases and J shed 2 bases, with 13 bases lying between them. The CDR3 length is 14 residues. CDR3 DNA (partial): TGTGCCAGCAGCCTCGGGACGGGGGCCTACGAG. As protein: CASSLGTGAYE. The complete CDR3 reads CASSLGTGAYEQYF.

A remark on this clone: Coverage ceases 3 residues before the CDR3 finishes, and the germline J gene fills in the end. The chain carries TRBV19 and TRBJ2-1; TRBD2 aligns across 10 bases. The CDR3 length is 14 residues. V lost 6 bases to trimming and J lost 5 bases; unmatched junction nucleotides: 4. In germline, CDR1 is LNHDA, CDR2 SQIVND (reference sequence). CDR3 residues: CASRRLAGDNEQFF. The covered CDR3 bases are TGTGCCAGTAGGCGGCTAGCGGGGGACAATGAG.

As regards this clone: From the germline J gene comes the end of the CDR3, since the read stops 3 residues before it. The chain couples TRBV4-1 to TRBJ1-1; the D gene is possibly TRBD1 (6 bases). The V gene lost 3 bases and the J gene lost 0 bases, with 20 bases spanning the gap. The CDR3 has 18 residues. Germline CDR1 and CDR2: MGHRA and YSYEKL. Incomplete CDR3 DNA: TGCGCCAGCAGCCACCCCTTTGGAGGGGGGGCTGTGAACACTGAA. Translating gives CASSHPFGGGAVNTE. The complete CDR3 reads CASSHPFGGGAVNTEAFF.

CDR3 protein: CASSGGGVQETQYF. The sequenced part of the CDR3 DNA is TGTGCCAGCAGTGGGGGCGGGGTACAAGAGACC. The rearrangement uses TRBV2 and TRBJ2-5; maybe TRBD2 (6 bases). The read stops 3 residues short of the end of the CDR3; the missing end is completed from the germline J gene. Germline V gives CDR1 SNHLY, CDR2 FYNNEI. V was cut by 4 bases and J by 2 bases, with 11 bases left in between. The CDR3 spans 14 residues.

The covered CDR3 bases are TGTGCCAGCAGCCTATCGGCAGGGAGCGACTATGGC. It is translated as CASSLSAGSDYG. The whole CDR3 protein reads CASSLSAGSDYGYTF. This chain uses TRBV9 with TRBJ1-2; maybe TRBD1 (5 bases). The observed sequence ends 3 residues before the CDR3 terminus, with the missing tail filled in from the germline J gene. The CDR3 runs 15 residues. V was clipped by 4 bases and J by 3 bases, with 16 bases between them. The V gene's germline CDR1 is SGDLS and CDR2 YYNGEE.

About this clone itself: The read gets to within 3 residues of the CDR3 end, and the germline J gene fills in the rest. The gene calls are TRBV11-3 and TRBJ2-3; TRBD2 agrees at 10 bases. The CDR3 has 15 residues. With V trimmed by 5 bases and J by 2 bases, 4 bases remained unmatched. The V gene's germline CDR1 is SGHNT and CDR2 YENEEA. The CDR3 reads CASSITSGATDTQYF. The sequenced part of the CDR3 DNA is TGTGCCAGCAGCATTACTAGCGGGGCCACAGATACG.

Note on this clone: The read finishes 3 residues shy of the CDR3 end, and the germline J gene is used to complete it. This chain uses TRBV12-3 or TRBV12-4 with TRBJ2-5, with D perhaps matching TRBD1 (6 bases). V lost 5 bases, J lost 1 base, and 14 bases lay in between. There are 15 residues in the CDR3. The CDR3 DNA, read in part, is TGTGCCAGCAGTCCCTTACGAGGGGGCCAAGAGACC. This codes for CASSPLRGGQET. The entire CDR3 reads CASSPLRGGQETQYF.

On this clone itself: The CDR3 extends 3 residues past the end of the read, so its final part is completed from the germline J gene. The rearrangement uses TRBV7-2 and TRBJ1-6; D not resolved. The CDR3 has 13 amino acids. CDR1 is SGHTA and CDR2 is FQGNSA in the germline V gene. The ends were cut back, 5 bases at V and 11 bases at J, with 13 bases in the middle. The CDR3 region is CASSQEGFAPLHF. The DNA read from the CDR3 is TGTGCCAGCAGCCAAGAGGGCTTCGCACCC.

The CDR3 DNA, read in part, is TGTGCCAGTAGTATAGTATCAACAGGGGGAAATTCACCC. Translated, it gives CASSIVSTGGNSP. In full, the CDR3 reads CASSIVSTGGNSPLHF. The rearrangement uses TRBV19 and TRBJ1-6; 8 positions agree with TRBD1. The CDR3 extends 3 residues past the end of the read, so its final part is completed from the germline J gene. V lost 1 base to trimming and J lost 7 bases; unmatched junction nucleotides: 6. Germline loops: CDR1 LNHDA, CDR2 SQIVND (reference sequence). The CDR3 runs to 16 residues.

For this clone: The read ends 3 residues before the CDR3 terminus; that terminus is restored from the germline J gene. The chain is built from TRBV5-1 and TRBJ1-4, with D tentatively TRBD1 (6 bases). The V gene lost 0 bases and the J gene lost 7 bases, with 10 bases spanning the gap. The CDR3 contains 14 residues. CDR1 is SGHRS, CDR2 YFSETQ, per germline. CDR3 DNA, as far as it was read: TGCGCCAGCAGCTTGGACAGGGCGAGTGAAAAA. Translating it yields CASSLDRASEK. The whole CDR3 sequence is CASSLDRASEKLFF.

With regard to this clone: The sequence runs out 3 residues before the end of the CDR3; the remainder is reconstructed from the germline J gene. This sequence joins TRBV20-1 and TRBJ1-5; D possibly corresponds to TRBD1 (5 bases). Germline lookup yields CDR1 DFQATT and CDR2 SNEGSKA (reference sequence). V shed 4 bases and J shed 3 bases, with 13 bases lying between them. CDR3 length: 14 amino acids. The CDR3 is CSATLGDFNQPQHF. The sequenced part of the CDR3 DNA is TGCAGTGCTACTTTGGGGGACTTCAATCAGCCC.